The 7 T cell receptor beta chains presented below share a single source sample, sequenced in a study of T cells after somatic rescue of genetic block. Only in-frame clones appear in the TCRdb table, and some are missing; sequencing was by immunoSEQ multiplex PCR. Among roughly 58,000 clones listed, 96% were seen once. Source material: peripheral blood mononuclear cells (PBMCs). The source of these receptors is a child under two years old.

This rearrangement joins TRBV7-2 to TRBJ2-1, with 9 bases matching TRBD2. Unmatched junction bases numbered 10, after V lost 2 bases and J lost 5 bases. The CDR3 is 17 residues long. CDR1 and CDR2 (germline): SGHTA, FQGNSA. CDR3 nucleotides: TGTGCCAGCAGCTTACCTGAGGTTAGCGGGAGAGACAATGAGCAGTTCTTC. Amino acid sequence: CASSLPEVSGRDNEQFF.

The gene calls are TRBV19 and TRBJ1-2; D remains unclear. V lost 2 bases and J lost 0, with 10 bases in between. The germline CDR1 and CDR2 sequences are LNHDA and SQIVND (reference sequence). CDR3 length: 15 residues. Here the CDR3 reads CASSISRQANYGYTF. The CDR3 DNA is TGTGCCAGTAGTATAAGCCGCCAAGCTAACTATGGCTACACCTTC.

The rearrangement uses TRBV6-5 and TRBJ1-4; D not certain. V gave up 1 base and J gave up 6 bases, with 6 bases separating them. The CDR3 runs 13 residues. Germline CDR1 MNHEY, CDR2 SVGAGI. The CDR3 loop reads CASSYFRDEKLFF. Here the CDR3 DNA reads TGTGCCAGCAGTTACTTCCGGGATGAAAAACTGTTTTTT.

Note on this clone: Different DNA sequences within this sample yield the same CDR3. The V call is TRBV29-1, the J call TRBJ2-6; no clear D. Deletions cut 4 bases from V and 0 bases from J, with 4 bases between. The CDR3 runs to 13 residues. Germline lookup yields CDR1 SQVTM and CDR2 ANQGSEA. In nucleotides, the CDR3 is TGCAGCGTTGGACACTCTGGGGCCAACGTCCTGACTTTC. This gives the protein CSVGHSGANVLTF.

The rearrangement uses TRBV7-2 and TRBJ2-1, with 13 nucleotides matching TRBD2. V lost 7 bases, J lost 9 bases, and 9 bases stayed unmatched. Looked up from germline, CDR1 is SGHTA and CDR2 is FQGNSA. This CDR3 is 15 amino acids long. The CDR3 protein is CASTPTSGRDSEQFF. The CDR3 DNA is TGTGCCAGCACCCCAACTAGCGGGAGGGATAGTGAGCAGTTCTTC.

The chain couples TRBV9 to TRBJ2-1; TRBD2 aligns across 10 bases. V was pared by 2 bases and J by 4 bases, with 3 bases of the junction left unmatched. This CDR3 spans 15 amino acids. The germline V gene encodes CDR1 SGDLS and CDR2 YYNGEE. CDR3 coding DNA: TGTGCCAGCAGCGTTACTAGCGGGGAATACAATGAGCAGTTCTTC. Its translation is CASSVTSGEYNEQFF.

The chain uses TRBV9 and TRBJ2-7; 11 bases map to TRBD2. The ends lost 0 bases at V and 4 bases at J; junction bases unmatched: 0. This CDR3 has 14 amino acids. Germline CDR1 and CDR2: SGDLS and YYNGEE. The chain's CDR3 is CASSVVAGGYEQYF. CDR3 nucleotides: TGTGCCAGCAGCGTAGTAGCGGGAGGGTACGAGCAGTACTTC.